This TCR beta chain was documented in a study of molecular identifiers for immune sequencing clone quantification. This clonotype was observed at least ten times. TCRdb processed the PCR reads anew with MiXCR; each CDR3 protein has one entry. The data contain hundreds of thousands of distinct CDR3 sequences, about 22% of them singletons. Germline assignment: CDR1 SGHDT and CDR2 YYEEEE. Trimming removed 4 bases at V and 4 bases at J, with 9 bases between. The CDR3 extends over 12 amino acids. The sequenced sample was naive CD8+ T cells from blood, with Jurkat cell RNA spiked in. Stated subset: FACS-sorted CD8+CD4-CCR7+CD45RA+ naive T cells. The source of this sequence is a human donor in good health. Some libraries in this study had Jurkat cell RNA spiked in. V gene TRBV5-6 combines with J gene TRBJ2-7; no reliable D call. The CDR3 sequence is CASSRDVYEQYF. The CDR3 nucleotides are TGTGCCAGCAGCCGCGACGTATACGAGCAGTACTTC.